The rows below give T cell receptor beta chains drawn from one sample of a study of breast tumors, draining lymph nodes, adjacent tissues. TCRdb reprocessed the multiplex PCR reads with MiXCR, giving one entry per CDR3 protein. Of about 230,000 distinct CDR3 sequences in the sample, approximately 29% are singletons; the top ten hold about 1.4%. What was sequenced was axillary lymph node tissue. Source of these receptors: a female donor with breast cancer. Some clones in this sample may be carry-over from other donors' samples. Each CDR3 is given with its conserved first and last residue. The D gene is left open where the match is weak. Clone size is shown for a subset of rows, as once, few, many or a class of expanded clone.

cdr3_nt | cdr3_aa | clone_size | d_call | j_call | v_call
TGTGCCAGCAATCTAGCGGGAGGGGCAGATACGCAGTATTTT | CASNLAGGADTQYF | - | TRBD2 | TRBJ2-3 | TRBV28
TGTGCCAGCAGGCGCGGGGAGGACACCGGGGAGCTGTTTTTT | CASRRGEDTGELFF | many | - | TRBJ2-2 | TRBV12-3/TRBV12-4
TGTGCCAGCAGCTTAAGGCGGACTAGCGGAGAGGAGACCCAGTACTTC | CASSLRRTSGEETQYF | - | TRBD2 | TRBJ2-5 | TRBV7-3
TGTGCCAGCAGCTTAGTAGAGACCTACGAGCAGTACTTC | CASSLVETYEQYF | many | - | TRBJ2-7 | TRBV7-2
TGTGCCTGGTATAGCGGGAGGGGCAACGGATACGAGCAGTACTTC | CAWYSGRGNGYEQYF | once | TRBD2 | TRBJ2-7 | TRBV30
TGCAGTGCTGGAAAGCGGGACACCCAATACAATGAGCAGTTCTTC | CSAGKRDTQYNEQFF | many | - | TRBJ2-1 | TRBV20-1
TGTGCCAGCAGCCAAGGCAATCGACTAGCGGGAGCGGAGACCCAGTACTTC | CASSQGNRLAGAETQYF | - | TRBD2 | TRBJ2-5 | TRBV3-1
TGTGCCAGCAGCTTAGCCGGGACAGGGGGGAACGTCTTC | CASSLAGTGGNVF | - | TRBD1 | TRBJ2-5 | TRBV7-9
TGTGCCACCAGCAGAGGCAGCGGGAGCTCCTACGAGCAGTACTTC | CATSRGSGSSYEQYF | - | TRBD2 | TRBJ2-7 | TRBV15
TGTGCCAGTAGTGAGACCCGCCGACTGCTTTTC | CASSETRRLLF | - | - | TRBJ1-4 | TRBV19
TGTGCCAGCATCTGGGGCCTACTTCGTCGGTCCAATGAGCAGTTCTTC | CASIWGLLRRSNEQFF | - | - | TRBJ2-1 | TRBV7-2
TGTGCCAGCAGCCCCCCCCCAGGGGAGACCCAGTACTTC | CASSPPPGETQYF | many | - | TRBJ2-5 | TRBV11-2
TGTGCCAGCAGCTTAGCAGGGGAGAACACTGAAGCTTTCTTT | CASSLAGENTEAFF | few | - | TRBJ1-1 | TRBV7-6
TGTGCCAGCAGCTCTCAGACGGCCTTAGGATCCTACGAGCAGTACTTC | CASSSQTALGSYEQYF | many | - | TRBJ2-7 | TRBV7-9
TGTGCCAGCAGCCTTGGGGGGAGTTACGCCGGGGAGCTGTTTTTT | CASSLGGSYAGELFF | many | - | TRBJ2-2 | TRBV7-6
TGCAGTGCTAGCGATTCAGCGGGAGTGTCCTCCTACAATGAGCAGTTCTTC | CSASDSAGVSSYNEQFF | many | TRBD2 | TRBJ2-1 | TRBV20-1
TGCGCCAGCAGCTTCGCCTATATCAAGAATTCACCCCTCCACTTT | CASSFAYIKNSPLHF | many | - | TRBJ1-6 | TRBV5-1
TGTGCCAGCAGTGTCTTTGGGTCACCCCTCCACTTT | CASSVFGSPLHF | many | - | TRBJ1-6 | TRBV12-3/TRBV12-4
TGTGCCAGCAGCACCAGCGGGAGGGCCGGCGGGGAGCTGTTTTTT | CASSTSGRAGGELFF | many | TRBD2 | TRBJ2-2 | TRBV9
TGTGCCAGCAGCTTAGTACTGGAAGACAATGAGCAGTTCTTC | CASSLVLEDNEQFF | many | - | TRBJ2-1 | TRBV11-2
TGTGCCACCAGCAGCCAGGGACTAGCGGTGAATGAGCAGTTCTTC | CATSSQGLAVNEQFF | - | TRBD2 | TRBJ2-1 | TRBV15
TGTGCCAGCAGACCTTATGGCACTGAAGCTTTCTTT | CASRPYGTEAFF | - | - | TRBJ1-1 | TRBV27
TGTGCCAGCAGCGTAAGCGGGTACAATGAGCAGTTCTTC | CASSVSGYNEQFF | many | - | TRBJ2-1 | TRBV9
TGTGCCAGCAGCGACACTAGCGGCCCCGGCTACGAGCAGTACTTC | CASSDTSGPGYEQYF | many | TRBD2 | TRBJ2-7 | TRBV13
TGTGCCAGCAGCTTAGGGACGTCTGGTTACACCATATATTTT | CASSLGTSGYTIYF | many | - | TRBJ1-3 | TRBV11-2
TGTGCCAGCAGTTCCTTAGCGGCCGGGGAGCTGTTTTTT | CASSSLAAGELFF | many | - | TRBJ2-2 | TRBV12-3/TRBV12-4
TGTGCCAGTAGGACTGCCGCGGGTGCTAACTATGGCTACACCTTC | CASRTAAGANYGYTF | few | - | TRBJ1-2 | TRBV19
TGTGCCAGCAGATTCCCCGGGACAGGGCCTACCGGCAATACCTACAATGAGCAGTTCTTC | CASRFPGTGPTGNTYNEQFF | many | TRBD1 | TRBJ2-1 | TRBV2
TGTGCCAGCAGTTACGGTCGGGAGGTCCACAATGAGCAGTTCTTC | CASSYGREVHNEQFF | few | TRBD2 | TRBJ2-1 | TRBV7-8
TGTGCCAGCAGCTCCGGGACTAGCCTTAGCACAGATACGCAGTATTTT | CASSSGTSLSTDTQYF | many | TRBD2 | TRBJ2-3 | TRBV5-6
TGCGCCAGCAACCTCGACAGGGTGGGTGAGCAGTACTTC | CASNLDRVGEQYF | many | TRBD1 | TRBJ2-7 | TRBV5-1
TGTGCCAGCAGCTTATACACTAGCGGGAGTTACACCGGGGAGCTGTTTTTT | CASSLYTSGSYTGELFF | - | TRBD2 | TRBJ2-2 | TRBV7-9
TGCAGTGCTAGCGGTCCCTACAATGAGCAGTTCTTC | CSASGPYNEQFF | many | - | TRBJ2-1 | TRBV20-1
TGCAGTGCTAGTGGCCAGGGGGGGATCTATGGCTACACCTTC | CSASGQGGIYGYTF | many | TRBD1 | TRBJ1-2 | TRBV20-1
TGCAGTGCTCGGGGGGGATCTGGGGCCAACGTCCTGACTTTC | CSARGGSGANVLTF | many | TRBD2 | TRBJ2-6 | TRBV20-1
TGTGCCACCAGTGGTTCGGGGATCTATGGCTACACCTTC | CATSGSGIYGYTF | many | - | TRBJ1-2 | TRBV24-1
TGCAGTGCTAGGGGGAGGGGAAACACTGAAGCTTTCTTT | CSARGRGNTEAFF | few | - | TRBJ1-1 | TRBV20-1
TGTGCCAGCAGGTCGACTAGCGGGGTCAGTGAGCAGTTCTTC | CASRSTSGVSEQFF | many | TRBD2 | TRBJ2-1 | TRBV6-5
TGTGCCAGCAGTCACTCGGGTATCACAGATACGCAGTATTTT | CASSHSGITDTQYF | many | - | TRBJ2-3 | TRBV6-5
TGTGCCAGCAGCGACGCACTAGCGGGAGTCTACGAGCAGTACTTC | CASSDALAGVYEQYF | many | TRBD2 | TRBJ2-7 | TRBV28
TGCGCCAGCAGCCAAGTAGGCACGGGACAGTATGGCTACACCTTC | CASSQVGTGQYGYTF | many | TRBD1 | TRBJ1-2 | TRBV4-1
TGCGCCAGCAGAGACGGGACTAGCGGGAGGGCCGGGGAGACCCAGTACTTC | CASRDGTSGRAGETQYF | many | TRBD2 | TRBJ2-5 | TRBV5-1
TGTGCCACCAGTGCGGGACAGGGGCACAATGAGCAGTTCTTC | CATSAGQGHNEQFF | many | TRBD1 | TRBJ2-1 | TRBV24-1
TGCGCCAGCAGCCAAGATCTCAGTTTAGTATACGAGCAGTACTTC | CASSQDLSLVYEQYF | many | - | TRBJ2-7 | TRBV4-1
TGTGCCAGCAGCTTTTCCGGGACAGGGGGCGTTTTCACTGAAGCTTTCTTT | CASSFSGTGGVFTEAFF | - | TRBD1 | TRBJ1-1 | TRBV7-9
TGCAGTGCTAAACTAATGAGCTCCTACAATGAGCAGTTCTTC | CSAKLMSSYNEQFF | many | - | TRBJ2-1 | TRBV20-1
TGTGCCAGTGCCGGGACAGGGGCCTACGAGCAGTACTTC | CASAGTGAYEQYF | - | TRBD1 | TRBJ2-7 | TRBV19
TGTGCCAGCAGTTACGGGGGGGTGGTCTCTGGGGCCAACGTCCCGACTTTC | CASSYGGVVSGANVPTF | - | TRBD2 | TRBJ2-6 | TRBV6-6
TGTGCCAGCAGGCCTGGGGGGGGTAGTGAAAAACTGTTTTTT | CASRPGGGSEKLFF | - | - | TRBJ1-4 | TRBV27
TGTGCCAGCTCACCACAAGAAGGCTACACCTTC | CASSPQEGYTF | many | - | TRBJ1-2 | TRBV18
TGTGCCAGCAGTTTAGGCAGACTCGAGCAGTACTTC | CASSLGRLEQYF | many | - | TRBJ2-7 | TRBV12-3/TRBV12-4
TGTGCCAGCAGCTTAGGTGGGAGGGGAAGGAGTAGTGGGGCCAACGTCCTGACTTTC | CASSLGGRGRSSGANVLTF | - | TRBD2 | TRBJ2-6 | TRBV7-3
TGTGCCAGCAGTGCTAGAGATGGGCTAGCGGATGAGCAGTTCTTC | CASSARDGLADEQFF | - | TRBD2 | TRBJ2-1 | TRBV25-1
TGTGCCAGCAGTCTACCCGGGAGCCGACCCACAGATACGCAGGATTTT | CASSLPGSRPTDTQDF | - | - | TRBJ2-3 | TRBV28
TGTGCCAGCAACTCACTAGCGGCTAGCACAGATACGCAGTATTTT | CASNSLAASTDTQYF | many | TRBD2 | TRBJ2-3 | TRBV2